This TCR beta chain was sequenced in a study of CD8+ T cells in alopecia areata. Study summary: Twice daily, treated patients received 5 to 10 mg of oral tofacitinib.

Sequencing templates came from extracted RNA that was reverse transcribed into cDNA. TCRdb keeps only in-frame clones here, not all; method: immunoSEQ multiplex PCR. The table lists 200,000 to 250,000 clones, 30% to 40% of them singletons. This clone has just a few counts. CDR3 length equals 13 residues. Germline V CDR1 and CDR2: SGHNT, YYREEE (reference sequence). V gave up 2 bases and J gave up 5 bases, with 10 bases separating them. The treatment here: oral pan-JAK inhibitor, 5-10 mg twice daily. The sequencing here drew on CD4+ T cells sorted from blood, taken at week 34, from a patient treated with tofacitinib. The V and J genes are TRBV5-4 and TRBJ1-2; D may be TRBD1 (5 bases). The sequence derives from a human donor with alopecia areata. CDR3 amino acids: CASSLSREYGYTF. CDR3 DNA: TGTGCCAGCAGCTTATCCAGGGAGTATGGCTACACCTTC.